The 26 T cell receptor beta chains given below trace back to one sample, sequenced in a study of graft-versus-host responses after intestinal transplantation. The antigens these receptors bind are not known. TCRdb's copy holds only in-frame clones and misses some; the assay was immunoSEQ multiplex PCR. Of roughly 38,000 clones in the sample, over 90% were seen once. The sample here was unstimulated CD8+ T cells sorted from spleen or lymph node cells, taken before transplant. The receptors come from a human donor who was the organ donor for an intestinal transplant.

This rearrangement joins TRBV7-2 to TRBJ2-1, with 14 bases that match TRBD2. From germline, CDR1 is SGHTA and CDR2 FQGNSA. The CDR3 is 17 amino acids. V trimming: 4 bases; J trimming: 2 bases; junction bases outside the gene matches: 4. In DNA, the CDR3 is TGTGCCAGCAGCTGGAGACTAGCGGGAGGGCCCTACAATGAGCAGTTCTTC. Residues: CASSWRLAGGPYNEQFF.

This chain connects TRBV5-4 to TRBJ2-1; TRBD2 might be the D (6 bases). This CDR3 spans 15 amino acids. The germline V gene encodes CDR1 SGHNT and CDR2 YYREEE (reference sequence). The V gene lost 1 base and the J gene lost 4 bases, with 12 bases spanning the gap. CDR3 bases: TGTGCCAGCAGCTTGCGACGGGAGCAGTACAATGAGCAGTTCTTC. Translated, it gives CASSLRREQYNEQFF. The variable domain in full, with the rest retrieved from reference TRBV5-4 and TRBJ2-1, is ETGVTQSPTHLIKTRGQQVTLRCSSQSGHNTVSWYQQALGQGPQFIFQYYREEENGRGNFPPRFSGLQFPNYSSELNVNALELDDSALYLCASSLRREQYNEQFFGPGTRLTVL.

This rearrangement joins TRBV4-3 to TRBJ1-1, with 9 bases fitting TRBD1. V was pared by 1 base and J by 5 bases, with 5 bases of the junction left unmatched. Germline V lookup: CDR1 LGHNA, CDR2 YSLEER. The CDR3 length is 15 residues. CDR3: CASSQVGTGLTEAFF. The CDR3 nucleotides are TGCGCCAGCAGCCAAGTGGGGACAGGGCTGACTGAAGCTTTCTTT.

This sequence joins TRBV29-1 and TRBJ2-3; TRBD1 is a possible D gene (6 bases). CDR3 length: 14 residues. Trimming cost V 3 bases and J 2 bases, with 12 bases left between them. The germline V gene encodes CDR1 SQVTM and CDR2 ANQGSEA. The CDR3 DNA follows: TGCAGCGTTGAGACAGGTGCCTCCACAGATACGCAGTATTTT. Translating gives CSVETGASTDTQYF.

The CDR3 loop reads CASWGDRENEQFF. In DNA form, the CDR3 reads TGTGCCAGCTGGGGGGACAGGGAAAATGAGCAGTTCTTC. This chain links TRBV28 with TRBJ2-1, with 9 bases identical to TRBD1. CDR1 and CDR2 (germline): MDHEN, SYDVKM. There are 13 residues in the CDR3. Losses at the gene ends were 8 bases for V and 7 bases for J; bases not matched to a gene: 6. Complete variable domain (other parts from reference TRBV28 and TRBJ2-1): DVKVTQSSRYLVKRTGEKVFLECVQDMDHENMFWYRQDPGLGLRLIYFSYDVKMKEKGDIPEGYSVSREKKERFSLILESASTNQTSMYLCASWGDRENEQFFGPGTRLTVL.

V is TRBV5-8 and J is TRBJ2-2, with 7 positions matching TRBD1. Germline V lookup: CDR1 SGHTS, CDR2 YDEGEE. The length of the CDR3 is 17 residues. With V trimmed by 2 bases and J by 0 bases, 7 bases remained unmatched. CDR3 bases: TGTGCCAGCAGCTTCAGACAGGGCTTCGCGAACACCGGGGAGCTGTTTTTT. This codes for CASSFRQGFANTGELFF.

This clone was found once. The CDR3 sequence is CASSLSSGPDTQYF. In DNA, the CDR3 is TGCGCCAGCAGCTTGTCTTCAGGGCCAGATACGCAGTATTTT. This chain joins TRBV5-1 and TRBJ2-3, with a possible D match to TRBD1 (5 bases). V gave up 1 base and J gave up 4 bases, with 10 bases separating them. The CDR3 totals 14 residues. CDR1 and CDR2 (germline): SGHRS, YFSETQ.

There are a few counts of this clone. The J gene is TRBJ2-2, the V gene TRBV19, with TRBD2 identical over 7 bases. This CDR3 contains 17 residues. Germline V CDR1 and CDR2: LNHDA, SQIVND (reference sequence). Trimming removed 4 bases from V and 1 base from J; junction bases left unmatched: 9. The CDR3: CASSTPGGFGNTGELFF. The CDR3, as DNA: TGTGCCAGTAGTACCCCCGGGGGGTTCGGGAACACCGGGGAGCTGTTTTTT.

J is TRBJ1-1 and V is TRBV7-9, with D tentatively TRBD1 (6 bases). Germline-derived CDR1 and CDR2 are SEHNR and FQNEAQ (reference sequence). V was cut by 5 bases and J by 11 bases, with 18 bases left in between. The CDR3 runs to 13 residues. The chain's CDR3 is CASSNRRGVRAFF. CDR3 coding DNA: TGTGCCAGCAGCAATCGGAGGGGGGTGCGCGCTTTCTTT.

This clone was recorded once. The CDR3 reads CASSVGTQETQYF. The CDR3 DNA sequence: TGTGCCAGCAGCGTAGGGACACAAGAGACCCAGTACTTC. The chain couples TRBV9 to TRBJ2-5, with D possibly matching TRBD1 (5 bases). Trimming took off 0 bases at V and 2 bases at J, with 5 bases between the two ends. Germline V gives CDR1 SGDLS, CDR2 YYNGEE. The CDR3 is 13 amino acids. The full variable domain, with the rest looked up from reference TRBV9 and TRBJ2-5, is DSGVTQTPKHLITATGQRVTLRCSPRSGDLSVYWYQQSLDQGLQFLIQYYNGEERAKGNILERFSAQQFPDLHSELNLSSLELGDSALYFCASSVGTQETQYFGPGTRLLVL.

The chain employs TRBV28 and TRBJ2-3; TRBD2 matches at 8 bases. Germline values: CDR1 MDHEN, CDR2 SYDVKM. The CDR3 is made up of 17 amino acids. V lost 1 base to trimming and J lost 0 bases; unmatched junction nucleotides: 6. CDR3: CASSLYWTSPSTDTQYF. CDR3 coding DNA: TGTGCCAGCAGTTTATATTGGACTAGCCCTAGCACAGATACGCAGTATTTT. Full variable domain (rest looked up from reference TRBV28 and TRBJ2-3): DVKVTQSSRYLVKRTGEKVFLECVQDMDHENMFWYRQDPGLGLRLIYFSYDVKMKEKGDIPEGYSVSREKKERFSLILESASTNQTSMYLCASSLYWTSPSTDTQYFGPGTRLTVL.

The chain uses TRBV28 and TRBJ2-7; D may be TRBD2 (5 bases). CDR1 is MDHEN and CDR2 is SYDVKM in the germline V gene. This CDR3 contains 15 residues. The V and J ends lost 6 bases and 4 bases respectively, with 19 bases between them. The CDR3 nucleotides are TGTGCCAGCAGCCCACTAGAGGGATTGAGGTACGAGCAGTACTTC. Its translation: CASSPLEGLRYEQYF.

The chain links TRBV28 to TRBJ2-1; 9 bases match TRBD2. There are 15 residues in the CDR3. The V gene end was trimmed by 0 bases and the J gene end by 6 bases; junction bases not matched to a gene: 3. Looked up from germline, CDR1 is MDHEN and CDR2 is SYDVKM. The CDR3 coding sequence is TGTGCCAGCAGTTTATGGGCGGGAGGGGTCAATGAGCAGTTCTTC. Translation gives CASSLWAGGVNEQFF.

Here the CDR3 reads CASSLGTYGYTF. The DNA of the CDR3 is TGTGCCAGCAGCCTGGGGACATATGGCTACACCTTC. V is TRBV5-8 and J is TRBJ1-2, with D possibly being TRBD1 (6 bases). The V end lost 4 bases, the J end lost 5 bases, and 9 bases lay between the germline ends. The CDR3 consists of 12 residues. CDR1 is SGHTS and CDR2 is YDEGEE in the germline V gene.

This chain uses TRBV7-3 with TRBJ1-2, with a possible D match to TRBD1 (6 bases). This CDR3 is built from 13 residues. Germline CDR1 reads SGHTA; CDR2 reads FQGTGA. Trimming shortened V by 4 bases and J by 4 bases, and 10 bases separated the two germline ends. The CDR3 coding sequence is TGTGCCAGCAGCTCCCCAGGGGCCTATGGCTACACCTTC. It yields the protein CASSSPGAYGYTF.

This chain links TRBV4-1 with TRBJ2-2; D call uncertain. The CDR3 consists of 15 residues. V lost 0 bases, J lost 0 bases, and 5 bases lay in between. Germline values: CDR1 MGHRA, CDR2 YSYEKL. The DNA of the CDR3 is TGCGCCAGCAGCCAAGAACCCCCGAACACCGGGGAGCTGTTTTTT. It translates to CASSQEPPNTGELFF.

V and J are TRBV29-1 and TRBJ2-7; TRBD1 or TRBD2 may be the D gene (5 bases each). The CDR3 totals 15 residues. Trimming took 6 bases from V and 0 from J, leaving 18 bases between them. CDR1 and CDR2 from the germline V gene are SQVTM and ANQGSEA. In nucleotides, the CDR3 is TGCAGCGTGAAGGCTCGGGACGGTAGCTCCTACGAGCAGTACTTC. It codes for CSVKARDGSSYEQYF.

The V gene is TRBV6-6, the J gene TRBJ1-5; no firm D call. V shed 6 bases and J shed 6 bases, with 12 bases lying between them. The germline gives CDR1 MNHNY, CDR2 SVGAGI (reference sequence). The CDR3 length is 13 residues. In nucleotides, the CDR3 is TGTGCCAGCAGAGGAAGGAGTCCTCAGCCCCAGCATTTT. Its protein is CASRGRSPQPQHF.

V and J are TRBV29-1 and TRBJ2-2; the match to TRBD1 covers 7 bases. Per the germline V gene, CDR1 is SQVTM and CDR2 is ANQGSEA. After removal of 8 bases from V and 4 bases from J, the junction contained 7 bases not matched to a gene. This CDR3 has 13 residues. CDR3 residues: CSMRQGTTGELFF. The CDR3 DNA reads TGCAGCATGCGACAGGGAACCACCGGGGAGCTGTTTTTT.

The chain has TRBV28 and TRBJ1-2, with a weak D call TRBD1 (5 bases). Trimming cost V 3 bases and J 5 bases, with 10 bases left between them. From germline, CDR1 is MDHEN and CDR2 SYDVKM. CDR3 length equals 13 residues. The CDR3 sequence is CASSLRGLYGYTF. In DNA form, the CDR3 reads TGTGCCAGCAGTTTGAGGGGACTTTATGGCTACACCTTC.

DNA of the CDR3: TGTGCCAGCAGTTTGGACCTATACAATGAGCAGTTCTTC. It is translated as CASSLDLYNEQFF. This sequence joins TRBV27 and TRBJ2-1, with no clear D. Germline V gene sequence: CDR1 MNHEY, CDR2 SMNVEV (reference sequence). The ends were cut back, 3 bases at V and 4 bases at J, with 7 bases in the middle. The CDR3 is made up of 13 amino acids.

J is TRBJ2-7 and V is TRBV6-1, with TRBD1 matching 9 bases. This CDR3 is built from 14 residues. V lost 5 bases and J lost 5; bases outside the gene matches: 7. Germline V lookup: CDR1 MNHNS, CDR2 SASEGT. The CDR3 DNA reads as TGTGCCAGCAGTTTTGGACAGGGGAAGGACGAGCAGTACTTC. This gives the protein CASSFGQGKDEQYF.

J is TRBJ2-1 and V is TRBV5-6; D is undetermined. The CDR3 extends over 15 amino acids. V gave up 3 bases and J gave up 7 bases, with 17 bases separating them. Looked up from germline, CDR1 is SGHDT and CDR2 is YYEEEE. The CDR3 nucleotides read TGTGCCAGCAGCTCGCACCCTACAGCGAGGAATGAGCAGTTCTTC. Protein sequence: CASSSHPTARNEQFF.

The V call is TRBV11-2, the J call TRBJ2-7, with 7 bases aligning to TRBD1. This CDR3 comprises 15 residues. Germline V lookup: CDR1 SGHAT, CDR2 FQNNGV. The junction had 10 bases not matched to a gene; V was cut back by 5 bases and J by 3 bases. Here the CDR3 DNA reads TGTGCCAGCAGCCCTACAGGGGACCCTTACTACGAGCAGTACTTC. This encodes CASSPTGDPYYEQYF. Combining the CDR3 with reference TRBV11-2 and TRBJ2-7 gives the whole variable domain EAGVAQSPRYKIIEKRQSVAFWCNPISGHATLYWYQQILGQGPKLLIQFQNNGVVDDSQLPKDRFSAERLKGVDSTLKIQPAKLEDSAVYLCASSPTGDPYYEQYFGPGTRLTVT.

Here the CDR3 reads CASSRYTDTQYF. Here the CDR3 DNA reads TGCGCCAGCAGCAGGTACACAGATACGCAGTATTTT. This chain uses TRBV10-1 with TRBJ2-3, with D unclear. This CDR3 spans 12 amino acids. V lost 6 bases and J 2 bases, leaving 6 bases between the germline ends. Germline CDR1 and CDR2: WNHNN and SYGVQD (reference sequence).

This rearrangement joins TRBV25-1 to TRBJ2-7; 7 nucleotides line up with TRBD1. This CDR3 is built from 16 residues. V was clipped by 5 bases and J by 0 bases; unmatched bases: 10. Germline CDR1 MGHDK, CDR2 SYGVNS. Written as DNA, the CDR3 is TGTGCCAGCAGTCCCCTGGGACAGCGCAACTCCTACGAGCAGTACTTC. The encoded protein is CASSPLGQRNSYEQYF.